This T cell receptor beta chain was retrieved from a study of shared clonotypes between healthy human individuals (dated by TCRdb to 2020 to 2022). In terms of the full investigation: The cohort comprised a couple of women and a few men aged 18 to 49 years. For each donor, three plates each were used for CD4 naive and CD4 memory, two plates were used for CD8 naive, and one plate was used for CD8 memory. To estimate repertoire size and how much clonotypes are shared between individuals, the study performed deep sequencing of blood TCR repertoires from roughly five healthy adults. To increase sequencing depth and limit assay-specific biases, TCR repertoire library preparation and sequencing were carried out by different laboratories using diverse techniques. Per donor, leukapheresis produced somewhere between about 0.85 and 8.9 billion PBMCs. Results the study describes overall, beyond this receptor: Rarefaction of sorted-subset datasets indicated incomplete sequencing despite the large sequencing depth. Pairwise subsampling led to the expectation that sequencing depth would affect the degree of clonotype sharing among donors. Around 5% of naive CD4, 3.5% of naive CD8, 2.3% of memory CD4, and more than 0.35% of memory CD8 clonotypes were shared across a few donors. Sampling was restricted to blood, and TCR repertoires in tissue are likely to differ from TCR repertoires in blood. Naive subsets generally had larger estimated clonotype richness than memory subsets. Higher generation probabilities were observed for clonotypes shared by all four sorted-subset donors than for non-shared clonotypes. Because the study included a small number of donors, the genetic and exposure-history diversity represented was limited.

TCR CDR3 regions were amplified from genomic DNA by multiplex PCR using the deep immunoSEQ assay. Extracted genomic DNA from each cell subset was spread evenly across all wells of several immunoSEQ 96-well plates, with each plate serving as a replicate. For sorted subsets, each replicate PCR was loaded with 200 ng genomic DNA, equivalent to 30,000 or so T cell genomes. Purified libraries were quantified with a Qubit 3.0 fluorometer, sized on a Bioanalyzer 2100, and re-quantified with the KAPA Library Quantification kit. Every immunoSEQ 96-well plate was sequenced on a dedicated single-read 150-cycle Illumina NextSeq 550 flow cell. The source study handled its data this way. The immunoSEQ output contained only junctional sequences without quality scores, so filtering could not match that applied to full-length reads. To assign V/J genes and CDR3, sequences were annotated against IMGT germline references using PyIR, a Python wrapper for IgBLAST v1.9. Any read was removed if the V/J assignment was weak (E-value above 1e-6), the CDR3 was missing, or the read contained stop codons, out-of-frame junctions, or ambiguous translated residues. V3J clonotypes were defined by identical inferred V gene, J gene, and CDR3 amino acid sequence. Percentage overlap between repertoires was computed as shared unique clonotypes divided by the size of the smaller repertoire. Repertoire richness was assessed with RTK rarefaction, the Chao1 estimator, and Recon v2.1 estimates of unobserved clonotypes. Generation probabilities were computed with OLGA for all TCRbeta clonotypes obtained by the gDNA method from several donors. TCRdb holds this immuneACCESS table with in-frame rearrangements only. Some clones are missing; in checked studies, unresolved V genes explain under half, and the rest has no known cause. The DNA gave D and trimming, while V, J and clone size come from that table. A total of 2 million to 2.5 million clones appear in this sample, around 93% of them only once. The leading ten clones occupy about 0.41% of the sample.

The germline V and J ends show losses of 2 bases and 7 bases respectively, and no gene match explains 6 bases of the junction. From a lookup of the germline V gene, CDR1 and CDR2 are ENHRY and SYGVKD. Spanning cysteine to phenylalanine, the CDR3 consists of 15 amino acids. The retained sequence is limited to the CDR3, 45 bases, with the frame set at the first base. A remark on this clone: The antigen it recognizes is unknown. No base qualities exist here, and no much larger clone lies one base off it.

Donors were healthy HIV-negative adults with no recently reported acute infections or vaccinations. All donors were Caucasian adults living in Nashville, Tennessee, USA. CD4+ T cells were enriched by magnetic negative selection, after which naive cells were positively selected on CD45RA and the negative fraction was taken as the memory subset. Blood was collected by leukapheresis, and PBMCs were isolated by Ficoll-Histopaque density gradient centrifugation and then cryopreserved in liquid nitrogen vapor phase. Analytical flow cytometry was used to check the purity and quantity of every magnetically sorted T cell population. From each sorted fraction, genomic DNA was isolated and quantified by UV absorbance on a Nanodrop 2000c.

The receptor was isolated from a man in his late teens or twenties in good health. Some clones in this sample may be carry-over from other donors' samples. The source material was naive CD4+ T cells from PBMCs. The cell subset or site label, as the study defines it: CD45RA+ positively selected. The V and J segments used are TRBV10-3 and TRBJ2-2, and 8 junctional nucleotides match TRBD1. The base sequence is TGTGCCATCAGTGAGGTCTCAGGGGGCGGCGGGGAGCTGTTTTTT. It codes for CAISEVSGGGGELFF.